The next 32 T cell receptor beta chains were all read from a single sample in a study of T-cell memory formation after mild COVID-19. TCRdb re-called the 5' RACE reads with MiXCR, one entry per CDR3 protein. Of under 250,000 distinct CDR3 sequences listed, over 9.5% are singletons. The sample comprised PBMCs or a T cell subset sorted from them (not recorded which). The source of these receptors is a man aged 18 to 30 who had mild COVID-19 (a few samples of this study predate the infection). Cell type and time point are not known.

This clonotype was seen more than once but under ten times. The rearrangement uses TRBV5-4 and TRBJ2-5, with 7 positions matching TRBD1. The germline V gene encodes CDR1 SGHNT and CDR2 YYREEE (reference sequence). The CDR3 contains 16 residues. V trimming: 4 bases; J trimming: 4 bases; junction bases outside the gene matches: 13. CDR3 loop: CASSQGVGAGSETQYF. For the CDR3, the DNA is TGTGCCAGCAGCCAGGGGGTTGGGGCAGGGTCAGAGACCCAGTACTTC.

This clonotype has only a few counts. The chain uses TRBV28 and TRBJ2-4; D gene uncertain. The CDR3 has 11 residues. The V end lost 8 bases, the J end lost 8 bases, and 10 bases lay between the germline ends. In germline, CDR1 is MDHEN, CDR2 SYDVKM. CDR3 in amino acids: CASSGPYIQYF. In DNA, the CDR3 is TGTGCCAGCTCAGGCCCTTACATTCAGTACTTC. Based on the CDR3 plus reference TRBV28 and TRBJ2-4, the full variable domain is DVKVTQSSRYLVKRTGEKVFLECVQDMDHENMFWYRQDPGLGLRLIYFSYDVKMKEKGDIPEGYSVSREKKERFSLILESASTNQTSMYLCASSGPYIQYFGAGTRLSVL.

This clonotype was observed a handful of times. The chain joins TRBV7-2 to TRBJ1-1, with TRBD1 matching 9 bases. The germline V gene has CDR1 SGHTA and CDR2 FQGNSA. V was clipped by 5 bases and J by 5 bases; unmatched bases: 12. The CDR3 is made up of 16 amino acids. The CDR3 nucleotides read TGTGCCAGCAGCGCGTCCGGGACAGGGTCGCGGACTGAAGCTTTCTTT. It is translated as CASSASGTGSRTEAFF.

The V call is TRBV29-1, the J call TRBJ2-5, with D perhaps being TRBD1 or TRBD2 (6 bases each). This CDR3 is 13 amino acids long. Germline CDR1 reads SQVTM; CDR2 reads ANQGSEA. Trimming took off 2 bases at V and 7 bases at J, with 14 bases between the two ends. The CDR3 DNA follows: TGCAGCGTTGAATCTCCTGGAGGGGGGACCCAGTACTTC. This sequence encodes CSVESPGGGTQYF.

CDR3 in DNA: TGCAGTGCCGGAGCGGGGGGCCTCAAAAACATTCAGTACTTC. It translates to CSAGAGGLKNIQYF. The gene calls are TRBV20-1 and TRBJ2-4; 9 nucleotides line up with TRBD2. The germline gives CDR1 DFQATT, CDR2 SNEGSKA (reference sequence). Trimming at V came to 6 bases and at J to 3 bases, leaving 6 bases not matched to a gene. The CDR3 totals 14 residues.

This clonotype was recorded at least ten times. The chain carries TRBV7-2 and TRBJ1-2; D remains unclear. CDR3 size: 13 residues. Germline lookup yields CDR1 SGHTA and CDR2 FQGNSA. V was cut by 5 bases and J by 4 bases, with 11 bases left in between. Here the CDR3 reads CASSVNAGYGYTF. CDR3 DNA: TGTGCCAGCAGCGTTAACGCCGGCTATGGCTACACCTTC.

This chain uses TRBV5-1 with TRBJ1-1, with D uncertain. The CDR3 spans 14 residues. Trimming pared 5 bases from V and 1 base from J, leaving 12 bases between. Germline-derived CDR1 and CDR2 are SGHRS and YFSETQ. The CDR3 nucleotides read TGCGCCAGCAGAACCATGCACACGAACACTGAAGCTTTCTTT. It is translated as CASRTMHTNTEAFF. The whole variable domain, remainder taken from reference TRBV5-1 and TRBJ1-1, is KAGVTQTPRYLIKTRGQQVTLSCSPISGHRSVSWYQQTPGQGLQFLFEYFSETQRNKGNFPGRFSGRQFSNSRSEMNVSTLELGDSALYLCASRTMHTNTEAFFGQGTRLTVV.

This clonotype was seen ten or more times. The V and J genes are TRBV12-3 or TRBV12-4 and TRBJ2-5; 8 bases align to TRBD1. CDR3 size: 14 residues. V lost 3 bases to trimming and J lost 5 bases; unmatched junction nucleotides: 5. The DNA of the CDR3 is TGTGCCAGCAGTTTCGGACAGGGAGAGGAGACCCAGTACTTC. Amino acids: CASSFGQGEETQYF.

This clonotype was seen many times. The chain carries TRBV7-2 and TRBJ2-7, with a weak D call TRBD2 (5 bases). CDR1 SGHTA and CDR2 FQGNSA come from the germline V gene. Trimming removed 0 bases at V and 2 bases at J, with 8 bases between. The CDR3 length is 14 residues. As DNA, the CDR3 is TGTGCCAGCAGCTTAGCCGGGAACCCCTACGAGCAGTACGTC. This codes for CASSLAGNPYEQYV.

This clonotype was seen a handful of times. The chain couples TRBV2 to TRBJ2-7, with a possible D match to TRBD2 (6 bases). CDR3 size: 12 residues. V gave up 8 bases and J gave up 0 bases, with 8 bases separating them. From germline, CDR1 is SNHLY and CDR2 FYNNEI. CDR3 sequence (DNA): TGTGCCAGCGGGCGGGGCTCCTACGAGCAGTACTTC. Encoded protein: CASGRGSYEQYF. Looking up the rest from reference TRBV2 and TRBJ2-7 gives the full variable domain: EPEVTQTPSHQVTQMGQEVILRCVPISNHLYFYWYRQILGQKVEFLVSFYNNEISEKSEIFDDQFSVERPDGSNFTLKIRSTKLEDSAMYFCASGRGSYEQYFGPGTRLTVT.

V gene TRBV7-2 combines with J gene TRBJ1-1, with D uncertain. The CDR3 is 13 amino acids. The V gene's germline CDR1 is SGHTA and CDR2 FQGNSA. V was cut by 5 bases and J by 4 bases, with 11 bases left in between. CDR3 residues: CASSPRSSTEAFF. CDR3 sequence (DNA): TGTGCCAGCAGCCCCCGGTCGAGCACTGAAGCTTTCTTT.

This clonotype has only a few counts. The J gene is TRBJ1-2, the V gene TRBV29-1; D is perhaps TRBD1 (6 bases). The CDR3 length is 13 residues. Germline V CDR1 and CDR2: SQVTM, ANQGSEA. V was cut by 0 bases and J by 5 bases, with 10 bases left in between. The CDR3 DNA is TGCAGCGTTGAAGATAGGGGGACATATGGCTACACCTTC. It yields the protein CSVEDRGTYGYTF.

For the CDR3, the DNA is TGTGCCAGCAGCTTTGGACTAGCATTCACAGATACGCAGTATTTT. Translating it yields CASSFGLAFTDTQYF. The chain has TRBV7-2 and TRBJ2-3; 8 nucleotides agree with TRBD2. The CDR3 covers 15 residues. The germline V gene has CDR1 SGHTA and CDR2 FQGNSA. Germline trimming cut 3 bases from V and 2 bases from J; bases unmatched to any gene: 4.

This clonotype has a handful of counts. The chain employs TRBV12-3 or TRBV12-4 and TRBJ1-2; weak D call: TRBD1 (6 bases). The CDR3 loop spans 14 amino acids. The ends were cut back, 3 bases at V and 5 bases at J, with 13 bases in the middle. The CDR3 DNA reads as TGTGCCAGCAGTTTCGCCCAGGGGTTGTATGGCTACACCTTC. This codes for CASSFAQGLYGYTF.

There are many counts of this clonotype. The chain recombines TRBV5-1 with TRBJ2-1; possibly TRBD1 or TRBD2 for D (6 bases each). The CDR3 has 16 residues. V dropped 4 bases and J dropped 4 bases, with 18 bases sitting between them. The germline V gene has CDR1 SGHRS and CDR2 YFSETQ. The CDR3 loop is CASSPRGDSGYNEQFF. CDR3 DNA: TGCGCCAGCAGCCCGAGGGGGGACTCAGGGTACAATGAGCAGTTCTTC.

This clonotype was counted between two and nine times. This rearrangement joins TRBV3-1 to TRBJ1-1; D ambiguous. Trimming pared 0 bases from V and 5 bases from J, leaving 10 bases between. The CDR3 length is 14 residues. The V gene's germline CDR1 is LGHDT and CDR2 YNNKEL (reference sequence). For the CDR3, the DNA is TGTGCCAGCAGCCAAGATCAACTGGCAACTGAAGCTTTCTTT. Its protein product is CASSQDQLATEAFF. The full variable domain, rest sourced from reference TRBV3-1 and TRBJ1-1, is DTAVSQTPKYLVTQMGNDKSIKCEQNLGHDTMYWYKQDSKKFLKIMFSYNNKELIINETVPNRFSPKSPDKAHLNLHINSLELGDSAVYFCASSQDQLATEAFFGQGTRLTVV.

V gene TRBV7-2 combines with J gene TRBJ1-6; 10 positions agree with TRBD1. Germline-derived CDR1 and CDR2 are SGHTA and FQGNSA. V lost 5 bases and J lost 7; bases outside the gene matches: 5. There are 15 residues in the CDR3. CDR3 in DNA: TGTGCCAGCAGCGGGCGGACAGGGGGGAATTCACCCCTCCACTTT. Residues: CASSGRTGGNSPLHF.

The V gene is TRBV20-1, the J gene TRBJ1-4; D unclear. V was trimmed by 0 bases and J by 8 bases, leaving 16 bases between them. Germline CDR1 and CDR2: DFQATT and SNEGSKA (reference sequence). The CDR3 spans 15 residues. The CDR3 DNA sequence: TGCAGTGCTAGAGACGGCCGCGGGTCTTGGGAAAAACTGTTTTTT. It yields the protein CSARDGRGSWEKLFF.

This chain links TRBV5-6 with TRBJ2-7; D gene unclear. Germline CDR1 reads SGHDT; CDR2 reads YYEEEE. The CDR3 loop spans 15 amino acids. Trimming removed 3 bases from V and 4 bases from J, with 17 bases in between. The CDR3 region is CASSSALAWSYEQYV. In nucleotides, the CDR3 is TGTGCCAGCAGCTCGGCTTTAGCCTGGAGTTACGAGCAGTACGTC.

This clonotype was observed a handful of times. The V call is TRBV6-1, the J call TRBJ2-7; D is unclear. V lost 2 bases and J lost 7, with 12 bases in between. The CDR3 spans 13 residues. CDR1 is MNHNS, CDR2 SASEGT, per germline. This CDR3 reads CASSERPQTEQYV. The CDR3 nucleotides are TGTGCCAGCAGTGAAAGGCCCCAGACAGAGCAGTACGTC.

A few counts support this clonotype. The chain carries TRBV6-5 and TRBJ1-2; D remains unclear. Looked up from germline, CDR1 is MNHEY and CDR2 is SVGAGI. V dropped 6 bases and J dropped 7 bases, with 15 bases sitting between them. The CDR3 sequence is 13 residues long. CDR3 DNA sequence: TGTGCCAGCAGAGCAGTCATGGTTTCTGGCTACACCTTC. It is translated as CASRAVMVSGYTF.

The chain carries TRBV4-3 and TRBJ1-5, with D unclear. The germline V gene encodes CDR1 LGHNA and CDR2 YSLEER. The CDR3 is 16 amino acids. V lost 0 bases to trimming and J lost 6 bases, with 15 bases between them. Written as DNA, the CDR3 is TGCGCCAGCAGCCAAGATAAAAACAGCTTGAGTCAGCCCCAGCATTTT. Amino acids: CASSQDKNSLSQPQHF.

To note about this clonotype: One end of the junction does not line up with germline, which may come from a read error. V is TRBV12-3 or TRBV12-4 and J is TRBJ2-3; D may be TRBD1 or TRBD2 (5 bases each). This CDR3 region has 15 residues. The chain's CDR3 is CAISLRLGATDTQYF. The CDR3 nucleotides read TGTGCCATCAGTTTGAGGCTCGGGGCCACAGATACGCAGTATTTT.

The chain has TRBV7-2 and TRBJ2-2; possible D gene TRBD1, 5 bases. Deletions cut 8 bases from V and 5 bases from J, with 18 bases between. The CDR3 runs to 15 residues. From germline, CDR1 is SGHTA and CDR2 FQGNSA. CDR3 in DNA: TGTGCCAGCGGACAAAGTGGCCCCCGGACCGGGGAGCTGTTTTTT. Translating gives CASGQSGPRTGELFF.

This clonotype turned up a few times. J is TRBJ1-5 and V is TRBV4-3; no clear D gene. V lost 1 base to trimming and J lost 5 bases, with 6 bases between them. This CDR3 has 13 residues. In germline, CDR1 is LGHNA, CDR2 YSLEER. The CDR3 nucleotides read TGCGCCAGCAGCCAAGTCTGGGATCAGCCCCAGCATTTT. Protein sequence: CASSQVWDQPQHF.

This chain uses TRBV11-2 with TRBJ2-3; D is ambiguous. CDR3 length equals 16 residues. The V end was cut by 1 base, the J end by 0 bases, with 11 bases between. Per germline, CDR1 SGHAT and CDR2 FQNNGV. CDR3: CASSLGSISSTDTQYF. CDR3 coding DNA: TGTGCCAGCAGCTTAGGGTCTATCTCTAGCACAGATACGCAGTATTTT.

Only a few counts were recorded for this clonotype. In DNA form, the CDR3 reads TGTGCCAGCAGCTTTCGTTTGGGGCTGGGCTATCCCTACGAGCAGTACTTC. Translated, it gives CASSFRLGLGYPYEQYF. The chain links TRBV7-8 to TRBJ2-7; a weak D match, TRBD1 (5 bases). There are 17 residues in the CDR3. Trimming took 3 bases from V and 2 from J, leaving 20 bases between them. Germline V gives CDR1 SGHVS, CDR2 FQNEAQ.

This clonotype was seen a few times. The rearrangement uses TRBV6-6 and TRBJ2-3; TRBD1 agrees at 9 bases. Unmatched junction bases numbered 9, after V lost 6 bases and J lost 5 bases. The germline V gene encodes CDR1 MNHNY and CDR2 SVGAGI (reference sequence). The length of the CDR3 is 15 residues. The CDR3 spells CASSRRDRVQDTQYF. The DNA for the CDR3 is TGTGCCAGCAGCCGCCGGGACAGGGTCCAAGATACGCAGTATTTT.

This clonotype was observed a few times. The chain combines TRBV11-2 with TRBJ2-5; 8 bases map to TRBD2. CDR1 and CDR2 from the germline V gene are SGHAT and FQNNGV. CDR3 size: 17 residues. J was trimmed by 1 base and V by 5 bases; bases with no gene match: 12. The CDR3 sequence: CASSPSPNSGVQETQYF. The CDR3 DNA sequence: TGTGCCAGCAGCCCAAGCCCCAATAGCGGGGTCCAAGAGACCCAGTACTTC.

V is TRBV4-1 and J is TRBJ2-1, with 14 bases lining up with TRBD2. Trimming at V came to 8 bases and at J to 10 bases, leaving 7 bases not matched to a gene. The germline V gene has CDR1 MGHRA and CDR2 YSYEKL. CDR3 length: 14 amino acids. CDR3 protein: CASGGLAGDQEQFF. Here the CDR3 DNA reads TGCGCCAGCGGGGGACTAGCGGGGGATCAGGAGCAGTTCTTC.

This clonotype appeared a few times. The rearrangement joins TRBV27 to TRBJ2-3, with D perhaps TRBD1 (5 bases). The germline gives CDR1 MNHEY, CDR2 SMNVEV (reference sequence). V was pared by 4 bases and J by 1 base, with 15 bases between. This CDR3 has 16 residues. CDR3 loop: CASSSSRQGGTDTQYF. CDR3 nucleotides: TGTGCCAGCAGTTCCTCCCGGCAGGGTGGCACAGATACGCAGTATTTT.

The chain is built from TRBV7-9 and TRBJ2-3; tentatively, D is TRBD1 (6 bases). Germline V lookup: CDR1 SEHNR, CDR2 FQNEAQ (reference sequence). The CDR3 sequence is 16 residues long. V lost 3 bases, J lost 4 bases, and 17 bases lay in between. The CDR3 DNA follows: TGTGCCAGCAGCTTCAACCGGGACACCCGTTCAGATACGCAGTATTTT. Its translation is CASSFNRDTRSDTQYF. Supplemented by reference TRBV7-9 and TRBJ2-3, the full variable domain reads DTGVSQNPRHKITKRGQNVTFRCDPISEHNRLYWYRQTLGQGPEFLTYFQNEAQLEKSRLLSDRFSAERPKGSFSTLEIQRTEQGDSAMYLCASSFNRDTRSDTQYFGPGTRLTVL.